Listed below are T cell receptor beta chains from one sample, sequenced in a study of T-cell reconstitution after alpha-beta-depleted transplantation in children. TCRdb fed the PCR reads into MiXCR, producing one record per CDR3 protein. The sample holds some 240,000 distinct CDR3 sequences, 9.7% seen once. This material consisted of PBMCs from the stem cell graft donor, taken from the stem cell graft. Receptors originate from a human donor who donated a stem cell graft to a child with SCID. The CDR3 runs from the conserved cysteine through the conserved F or W. The D gene is left open where the match is weak. Part of the rows lack a size; the others show once, few, many or a class for expanded clones.

v_gene	abundance	j_gene	d_gene	CDR3aa	CDR3nt
TRBV15	.	TRBJ2-7	.	CATSPTGPRDFGEQYF	TGTGCCACCAGCCCGACCGGACCAAGGGATTTTGGGGAGCAGTACTTC
TRBV9	.	TRBJ1-1	.	CASSVGSFTNTEAFF	TGTGCCAGCAGCGTAGGATCATTTACGAACACTGAAGCTTTCTTT
TRBV19	many	TRBJ1-5	.	CASSIPVTSNQPQHF	TGTGCCAGTAGTATTCCCGTCACTAGCAATCAGCCCCAGCATTTT
TRBV5-1	many	TRBJ2-5	.	CASQEQGGAVETQYF	TGCGCCAGCCAGGAGCAGGGGGGGGCTGTAGAGACCCAGTACTTC
TRBV20-1	many	TRBJ2-3	.	CSATQGLPTDTQYF	TGCAGTGCTACCCAAGGGTTACCGACAGATACGCAGTATTTT
TRBV9	many	TRBJ2-3	.	CASSVGGVADTQYF	TGTGCCAGCAGCGTCGGCGGGGTTGCAGATACGCAGTATTTT
TRBV28	many	TRBJ2-2	.	CASMTRLSTGELFF	TGTGCCAGCATGACCCGACTCAGCACCGGGGAGCTGTTTTTT
TRBV7-9	many	TRBJ2-1	TRBD2	CASSLSLAGEFF	TGTGCCAGCAGCTTAAGTCTAGCGGGGGAGTTCTTC
TRBV2	many	TRBJ1-1	.	CASSDRGSNTEAFF	TGTGCCAGCAGTGATCGGGGATCGAACACTGAAGCTTTCTTT
TRBV18	.	TRBJ1-3	TRBD1	CASSPWTGGISGNTIYF	TGTGCCAGCTCACCCTGGACAGGGGGTATCTCTGGAAACACCATATATTTT
TRBV28	many	TRBJ1-2	.	CASSFGVARAQYGYTF	TGTGCCAGCAGCTTCGGAGTGGCGCGGGCGCAGTATGGCTACACCTTC
TRBV12-3/TRBV12-4	many	TRBJ2-1	.	CASTQGYNEQFF	TGTGCCAGCACCCAGGGGTACAATGAGCAGTTCTTC
TRBV7-2	many	TRBJ2-7	TRBD1	CASSSYRGEQYF	TGTGCCAGCAGCTCGTACAGGGGGGAGCAGTACTTC
TRBV3-1	many	TRBJ2-1	TRBD2	CASSQGTSGGDEQFF	TGTGCCAGCAGCCAAGGGACTAGCGGGGGAGATGAGCAGTTCTTC
TRBV11-1	many	TRBJ1-1	TRBD1	CASSPGTGDTEAFF	TGTGCCAGCAGCCCCGGGACAGGGGACACTGAAGCTTTCTTT
TRBV20-1	.	TRBJ2-7	.	CSATDGGLYEQYF	TGCAGTGCTACGGACGGAGGCCTCTACGAGCAGTACTTC
TRBV3-1	many	TRBJ1-5	.	CASSSGRYSNQPQHF	TGTGCCAGCAGCTCCGGACGGTATAGCAATCAGCCCCAGCATTTT
TRBV7-9	many	TRBJ1-5	TRBD1	CASSLGQGNNQPQHF	TGTGCCAGCAGCTTAGGACAGGGAAACAATCAGCCCCAGCATTTT
TRBV5-1	many	TRBJ2-1	.	CASSLGNSFPYNEQFF	TGCGCCAGCAGCTTGGGGAACAGCTTCCCCTACAATGAGCAGTTCTTC
TRBV5-1	many	TRBJ2-2	.	CASSHGQIVNTGELFF	TGCGCCAGCAGCCACGGACAAATAGTGAACACCGGGGAGCTGTTTTTT
TRBV20-1	many	TRBJ1-1	.	CSALDIKGGENTEAFF	TGCAGTGCCCTGGACATCAAGGGCGGGGAGAACACTGAAGCTTTCTTT
TRBV20-1	many	TRBJ1-3	.	CSALSPASGNTIYF	TGCAGTGCTCTCTCCCCTGCCTCTGGAAACACCATATATTTT
TRBV11-2	many	TRBJ2-7	.	CASSSYDWGYEQYF	TGTGCCAGCAGCTCCTATGATTGGGGCTACGAGCAGTACTTC
TRBV12-3/TRBV12-4	many	TRBJ2-3	.	CASRPSTDTQYF	TGTGCCAGCAGGCCTAGCACAGATACGCAGTATTTT
TRBV5-4	.	TRBJ1-2	.	CASSLAIGKQGSGYTF	TGTGCCAGCAGCTTGGCGATCGGAAAGCAGGGCAGCGGCTACACCTTC
TRBV7-6	many	TRBJ2-7	.	CASSPNTGTTEQYF	TGTGCCAGCAGCCCAAACACCGGGACGACCGAGCAGTACTTC